Presented here are 27 T cell receptor beta chains from one specimen sequenced in a study of blood T cells in healthy people across ages. It was with a sample-barcoded 5' primer and a J-beta primer mix that a second PCR of about 6 to 12 cycles was run. TCRdb redid the calling of the 5' RACE reads with MiXCR, one entry per CDR3 protein. The sample has around 1,700,000 distinct CDR3 sequences, 25% to 30% seen once. Sequencing input: blood. The receptor source for this set is a woman in her twenties or thirties in good health.

The genes are TRBV5-1 and TRBJ2-5, with a tentative D call TRBD1 (5 bases). The V gene lost 0 bases and the J gene lost 11 bases, with 14 bases spanning the gap. Germline CDR1 reads SGHRS; CDR2 reads YFSETQ. CDR3 length: 13 amino acids. The CDR3: CASSLERGHEQYF. The CDR3 bases are TGCGCCAGCAGCTTGGAAAGGGGCCATGAGCAGTACTTC.

This clonotype was seen at least ten times. The rearrangement uses TRBV4-1 and TRBJ2-5, with 10 bases that match TRBD2. With V trimmed by 0 bases and J by 3 bases, 4 bases remained unmatched. The germline gives CDR1 MGHRA, CDR2 YSYEKL. The CDR3 is made up of 16 amino acids. CDR3 nucleotides: TGCGCCAGCAGCCAAGAATTAGCGGGGGGCAAAGAGACCCAGTACTTC. Residues: CASSQELAGGKETQYF.

The V call is TRBV3-1, the J call TRBJ1-1; D may be TRBD1 (5 bases). V lost 7 bases and J 4 bases, leaving 13 bases between the germline ends. Per the germline V gene, CDR1 is LGHDT and CDR2 is YNNKEL (reference sequence). This CDR3 region has 13 residues. This chain's CDR3 is CASTAGTGTEAFF. The CDR3 DNA reads as TGTGCCAGCACGGCAGGGACGGGCACTGAAGCTTTCTTT.

This clonotype was recorded a few times. The V gene is TRBV12-3 or TRBV12-4, the J gene TRBJ2-7; no clear D. The ends were cut back, 5 bases at V and 2 bases at J, with 10 bases in the middle. The CDR3 is 13 amino acids. CDR3 bases: TGTGCCAGCAGTGTGGACCGACCCTACGAGCAGTACTTC. Amino acids: CASSVDRPYEQYF.

The V call is TRBV2, the J call TRBJ1-2; TRBD1 aligns across 8 bases. The J segment lost 3 bases and the V segment lost 9 bases, leaving 9 bases of the junction unmatched. The CDR3 has 14 residues. The germline V gene has CDR1 SNHLY and CDR2 FYNNEI. The CDR3 protein is CASKGTGAYYGYTF. Here the CDR3 DNA reads TGTGCCAGTAAGGGGACAGGAGCCTACTATGGCTACACCTTC.

J is TRBJ2-5 and V is TRBV5-1; tentative D call: TRBD2 (6 bases). CDR3 size: 15 residues. Germline-derived CDR1 and CDR2 are SGHRS and YFSETQ. V lost 4 bases to trimming and J lost 4 bases, with 17 bases between them. CDR3 loop: CASSLSRRRGETQYF. DNA for the CDR3: TGCGCCAGCAGCCTCTCGAGGCGGCGGGGAGAGACCCAGTACTTC.

V gene TRBV18 combines with J gene TRBJ2-3; 7 nucleotides agree with TRBD2. V gave up 3 bases and J gave up 4 bases; unmatched junction bases: 7. Germline lookup yields CDR1 KGHSH and CDR2 LQKENI. The CDR3 sequence is 15 residues long. CDR3 sequence: CASSPLAAQADTQYF. CDR3 DNA: TGTGCCAGCTCACCGCTAGCGGCGCAGGCAGATACGCAGTATTTT.

About this clonotype itself: Since a much larger clone is just one base distant, this may be a read error. The chain employs TRBV20-1 and TRBJ2-7; D call uncertain. The J call may be faulty, since TRBJ2-4 better matches the DNA end. CDR1 DFQATT and CDR2 SNEGSKA come from the germline V gene (reference sequence). The CDR3 consists of 11 residues. The CDR3 sequence: CSATPESIQYF. The CDR3 DNA is TGCAGTGCTACGCCAGAAAGCATTCAGTACTTC.

The J gene is TRBJ2-7, the V gene TRBV2, with a tentative D call TRBD2 (6 bases). Germline CDR1 is SNHLY and CDR2 is FYNNEI. V shed 6 bases and J shed 7 bases, with 22 bases lying between them. This CDR3 is 15 amino acids long. Written as DNA, the CDR3 is TGTGCCAGCAGCCTCGGGGGAACTCAAAGCGGGGAGCAGTACTTC. It yields the protein CASSLGGTQSGEQYF.

The gene calls are TRBV5-1 and TRBJ1-2; D remains ambiguous. Germline V CDR1 and CDR2: SGHRS, YFSETQ. CDR3 length equals 14 residues. Trimming took 0 bases from V and 6 from J, leaving 12 bases between them. The chain's CDR3 is CASSLEASWDGYTF. The CDR3, as DNA: TGCGCCAGCAGCTTGGAGGCATCATGGGATGGCTACACCTTC.

There are many counts of this clonotype. The J gene is TRBJ2-1, the V gene TRBV7-8, with D hard to call. The V end lost 2 bases, the J end lost 9 bases, and 11 bases lay between the germline ends. The CDR3 consists of 13 residues. CDR1 is SGHVS, CDR2 FQNEAQ, per germline. CDR3 region: CASSLTTVTEQFF. The CDR3 nucleotides read TGTGCCAGCAGCTTAACTACAGTGACTGAGCAGTTCTTC.

This clonotype was recorded only once. This chain uses TRBV4-1 with TRBJ1-4; no definite D call. Trimming pared 2 bases from V and 3 bases from J, leaving 10 bases between. The CDR3 totals 15 residues. Germline V CDR1 and CDR2: MGHRA, YSYEKL. CDR3 bases: TGCGCCAGCAGCCAACAGGAGGGATCTAATGAAAAACTGTTTTTT. Protein sequence: CASSQQEGSNEKLFF.

This chain links TRBV25-1 with TRBJ2-7; D unclear. Germline-derived CDR1 and CDR2 are MGHDK and SYGVNS. The CDR3 contains 15 residues. V lost 3 bases and J lost 2, with 14 bases in between. This CDR3 reads CASSDPRGRTYEQYF. Written as DNA, the CDR3 is TGTGCCAGCAGTGACCCGCGCGGCAGGACCTACGAGCAGTACTTC.

This clonotype was seen at least ten times. The chain uses TRBV6-5 and TRBJ2-4; D uncertain. V lost 1 base, J lost 0 bases, and 10 bases lay in between. Germline V gene lookup returns CDR1 MNHEY and CDR2 SVGAGI. The CDR3 has 16 residues. In DNA form, the CDR3 reads TGTGCCAGCAGTTACTTCCCGCTACTAGCCAAAAACATTCAGTACTTC. Its protein is CASSYFPLLAKNIQYF.

V and J are TRBV19 and TRBJ2-5, with D possibly TRBD1 on 7 matching bases. V was clipped by 6 bases and J by 4 bases, with 15 bases between them. The CDR3 length is 14 residues. Germline V gene data show CDR1 as LNHDA and CDR2 as SQIVND (reference sequence). The CDR3 DNA follows: TGTGCCAGTAGAAGACAGGGAGGTACAGAGACCCAGTACTTC. Translation gives CASRRQGGTETQYF.

This clonotype occurred a few times. At one end, the junction sequence differs from germline, possibly due to a read error. V and J are TRBV12-3 or TRBV12-4 and TRBJ2-7, with TRBD1 matching over 7 bases. The CDR3 covers 15 residues. The CDR3 loop reads CASSLRGGRSYERYF. The CDR3 coding sequence is TGTGCCAGCAGTTTACGAGGGGGCCGCTCCTACGAGCGGTACTTC.

V gene TRBV12-3 or TRBV12-4 combines with J gene TRBJ2-7; 8 positions agree with TRBD1. The CDR3 loop spans 13 amino acids. V lost 8 bases and J lost 6; bases outside the gene matches: 9. The CDR3 reads CASSGRGRGEQYF. The CDR3 DNA reads as TGTGCCAGCTCGGGCAGGGGGCGCGGCGAGCAGTACTTC.

This clonotype was detected a few times. V usage is TRBV7-2 and J usage is TRBJ2-5; D ambiguous. The CDR3 has 15 residues. The V end was cut by 2 bases, the J end by 11 bases, with 21 bases between. Germline V gene sequence: CDR1 SGHTA, CDR2 FQGNSA. The DNA for the CDR3 is TGTGCCAGCAGCTTATCCTCCCGACCCGAGGACGGGCAGTACTTC. Translating gives CASSLSSRPEDGQYF.

This clonotype was picked up many times. This chain joins TRBV12-3 or TRBV12-4 and TRBJ2-7; a weak D match, TRBD1 (6 bases). The CDR3 is made up of 14 amino acids. Trimming removed 3 bases from V and 3 bases from J, with 12 bases in between. The CDR3 spells CASSFTGTSYEQYF. CDR3 sequence (DNA): TGTGCCAGCAGTTTCACAGGGACAAGCTACGAGCAGTACTTC.

This clonotype was picked up many times. This chain uses TRBV7-2 with TRBJ2-7, with 8 bases fitting TRBD1. Germline V gene data show CDR1 as SGHTA and CDR2 as FQGNSA. The CDR3 extends over 14 amino acids. V gave up 0 bases and J gave up 7 bases; unmatched junction bases: 5. CDR3 in amino acids: CASSLAQGAREQYF. Written as DNA, the CDR3 is TGTGCCAGCAGCTTAGCTCAGGGGGCGCGTGAGCAGTACTTC.

The chain uses TRBV7-2 and TRBJ1-4; D is uncertain. Germline-derived CDR1 and CDR2 are SGHTA and FQGNSA. CDR3 size: 18 residues. V lost 1 base, J lost 0 bases, and 15 bases lay in between. The CDR3 sequence: CASSLGITPRATNEKLFF. CDR3 nucleotides: TGTGCCAGCAGCTTAGGGATTACCCCACGTGCAACTAATGAAAAACTGTTTTTT.

The chain couples TRBV6-1 to TRBJ2-1; the match to TRBD2 covers 10 bases. Germline lookup yields CDR1 MNHNS and CDR2 SASEGT. V trimming: 8 bases; J trimming: 14 bases; junction bases outside the gene matches: 18. The length of the CDR3 is 15 residues. The CDR3 protein is CASGALAGEISSEFF. The CDR3 DNA follows: TGTGCCAGCGGGGCTCTAGCGGGGGAGATTTCATCTGAGTTCTTC.

This clonotype showed up just a few times. The V call is TRBV29-1, the J call TRBJ1-4; no definite D call. This CDR3 has 13 residues. Per the germline V gene, CDR1 is SQVTM and CDR2 is ANQGSEA. Trimming removed 3 bases from V and 8 bases from J, with 13 bases in between. CDR3 amino acids: CSVDLGLTEKLFF. The CDR3 bases are TGCAGCGTTGATCTGGGGTTGACGGAAAAACTGTTTTTT. Drawing the rest from reference TRBV29-1 and TRBJ1-4, the complete variable domain is SAVISQKPSRDICQRGTSLTIQCQVDSQVTMMFWYRQQPGQSLTLIATANQGSEATYESGFVIDKFPISRPNLTFSTLTVSNMSPEDSSIYLCSVDLGLTEKLFFGSGTQLSVL.

The table lists this clonotype with many counts. This sequence joins TRBV6-9 and TRBJ2-5; D is undetermined. Deletions cut 4 bases from V and 7 bases from J, with 4 bases between. The CDR3 runs to 10 residues. Germline V gene lookup returns CDR1 MNHGY and CDR2 SVAAGI. The CDR3 nucleotides read TGTGCCAGCAGTTTCGGGACCCAGTACTTC. Translated, it gives CASSFGTQYF.

The chain combines TRBV4-3 with TRBJ2-5; possible D gene TRBD2, 5 bases. Germline CDR1 reads LGHNA; CDR2 reads YSLEER. V was trimmed by 3 bases and J by 5 bases, leaving 22 bases between them. There are 17 residues in the CDR3. The CDR3 is CASSQETLAGVRETQYF. CDR3 DNA sequence: TGCGCCAGCAGCCAGGAGACTCTAGCAGGAGTGCGGGAGACCCAGTACTTC.

This clonotype turned up a few times. The genes are TRBV12-3 or TRBV12-4 and TRBJ1-2, with D hard to call. The V end lost 5 bases, the J end lost 2 bases, and 12 bases lay between the germline ends. This CDR3 comprises 14 residues. CDR3 sequence reads: CASSGRTVNYGYTF. The CDR3 DNA sequence: TGTGCCAGCAGTGGGCGGACGGTCAACTATGGCTACACCTTC.

This clonotype has ten or more counts. J is TRBJ2-3 and V is TRBV10-3; weak D call: TRBD2 (5 bases). There are 13 residues in the CDR3. V was shortened by 11 bases and J by 6 bases, with 18 bases between the two germline ends. Germline lookup yields CDR1 ENHRY and CDR2 SYGVKD. CDR3 nucleotides: TGTGCCCTCTCACGGAAGGGAGATGATACGCAGTATTTT. As protein: CALSRKGDDTQYF.